The 21 T cell receptor beta chains below were found in one sample sequenced in a study of spatial heterogeneity in lung cancer. One entry per CDR3 protein, called by TCRdb with MiXCR from the 5' RACE reads. This table holds about 39,000 distinct CDR3 sequences, about 5.8% found once. The time point: sample taken at primary tumor resection. Unsorted samples of tumor, nontumor lung or frozen PBMC had their whole RNA sequenced. The source material was PBMCs, sampled at surgery. The source is a male donor with early-stage non-small cell lung cancer.

A few counts support this clonotype. The CDR3 coding sequence is TGCAGTGCTAGAGATAGTTCGGGGCTGGAGGCCTACGAGCAGTACTTC. Translated: CSARDSSGLEAYEQYF. This chain links TRBV20-1 with TRBJ2-7, with D perhaps assigned TRBD1 or TRBD2 (5 bases each). V lost 0 bases and J 2 bases, leaving 17 bases between the germline ends. The CDR3 is 16 residues long. Germline V CDR1 and CDR2: DFQATT, SNEGSKA (reference sequence).

This clonotype was seen repeatedly, ten times or more. This chain links TRBV7-9 with TRBJ1-6, with D unresolved. The CDR3 has 15 amino acids. Trimming left V 4 bases short and J 8 bases short, with 15 bases between. In germline, CDR1 is SEHNR, CDR2 FQNEAQ (reference sequence). As DNA, the CDR3 is TGTGCCAGCAGCTCGCCGGGTCATGGGGATTCACCCCTCCACTTT. It translates to CASSSPGHGDSPLHF.

This clonotype showed up many times. The chain combines TRBV7-9 with TRBJ2-7, with D possibly being TRBD2 (5 bases). Trimming left V 4 bases short and J 7 bases short, with 14 bases between. Germline lookup yields CDR1 SEHNR and CDR2 FQNEAQ (reference sequence). The length of the CDR3 is 13 residues. The CDR3 bases are TGTGCCAGCAGCTCTAGAAATGAGGGTGAGCAGTACTTC. Translated, it gives CASSSRNEGEQYF.

This clonotype showed up many times. V usage is TRBV27 and J usage is TRBJ2-5; no clear D gene. V lost 6 bases and J 4 bases, leaving 9 bases between the germline ends. From germline, CDR1 is MNHEY and CDR2 SMNVEV (reference sequence). This CDR3 contains 12 residues. The CDR3 spells CASSVNGETQYF. The CDR3 bases are TGTGCCAGCAGCGTGAACGGAGAGACCCAGTACTTC.

Ten or more counts support this clonotype. This chain links TRBV25-1 with TRBJ2-7, with D possibly being TRBD2 (5 bases). V was clipped by 5 bases and J by 2 bases, with 13 bases between them. Germline CDR1 is MGHDK and CDR2 is SYGVNS. This CDR3 has 14 residues. The CDR3 loop is CASSRSRETYEQYF. Here the CDR3 DNA reads TGTGCCAGCAGTCGCTCTCGGGAAACCTACGAGCAGTACTTC.

This chain joins TRBV6-6 and TRBJ2-2; D may be TRBD1 (6 bases). Germline V lookup: CDR1 MNHNY, CDR2 SVGAGI (reference sequence). The CDR3 consists of 16 residues. V was pared by 2 bases and J by 5 bases, with 15 bases between. DNA for the CDR3: TGTGCCAGCAGTTACGGGGGCTCGGTGGTTACCGGGGAGCTGTTTTTT. It yields the protein CASSYGGSVVTGELFF.

This chain joins TRBV6-1 and TRBJ2-3; 11 nucleotides agree with TRBD1. CDR1 is MNHNS, CDR2 SASEGT, per germline. Losses at the gene ends were 8 bases for V and 6 bases for J; bases not matched to a gene: 7. CDR3 length: 14 residues. This CDR3 is CASSDRGLRDTQYF. The CDR3 bases are TGTGCCAGCTCGGACAGGGGGCTGCGGGATACGCAGTATTTT.

This clonotype occurred many times. The chain carries TRBV4-3 and TRBJ2-5; TRBD1 agrees at 8 bases. Germline CDR1 reads LGHNA; CDR2 reads YSLEER. The length of the CDR3 is 14 residues. J lost 5 bases, V lost 3 bases, and 5 bases had no gene match. The CDR3 loop is CASSHYRGLETQYF. The CDR3 DNA is TGCGCCAGCAGCCATTACAGGGGGTTGGAGACCCAGTACTTC.

This clonotype was counted ten times or more. The rearrangement joins TRBV20-1 to TRBJ2-5; 8 bases line up with TRBD2. Germline trimming cut 8 bases from V and 8 bases from J; bases unmatched to any gene: 10. The CDR3 totals 12 residues. Germline V gene data show CDR1 as DFQATT and CDR2 as SNEGSKA (reference sequence). CDR3 nucleotide sequence: TGCAGTTTACTTGCGGGGGGATCCACCCAGTACTTC. Its protein is CSLLAGGSTQYF.

This chain links TRBV6-6 with TRBJ2-2; possibly TRBD2 for D (6 bases). The CDR3 covers 13 residues. CDR1 is MNHNY, CDR2 SVGAGI, per germline (reference sequence). V was shortened by 10 bases and J by 6 bases, with 15 bases between the two germline ends. Here the CDR3 DNA reads TGTGCCACCCGGAGGGGTGACCCCGGGGAGCTGTTTTTT. It specifies CATRRGDPGELFF.

The table lists this clonotype with a few counts. The chain employs TRBV7-6 and TRBJ2-2; a weak D match, TRBD2 (5 bases). The CDR3 runs 18 residues. V lost 1 base and J 1 base, leaving 16 bases between the germline ends. Per the germline V gene, CDR1 is SGHVS and CDR2 is FNYEAQ. CDR3 amino acids: CASSLGTDGRGNTGELFF. The CDR3 DNA sequence: TGTGCCAGCAGCTTAGGGACGGATGGACGGGGGAACACCGGGGAGCTGTTTTTT.

Notes on this clonotype: Just one base apart from a much larger clone, this may be a read error. The chain combines TRBV9 with TRBJ2-7; 13 bases fit TRBD2. Germline V lookup: CDR1 SGDLS, CDR2 YYNGEE. Losses at the gene ends were 4 bases for V and 6 bases for J; bases not matched to a gene: 10. This CDR3 has 16 amino acids. The CDR3 here is CASSPLTSGGASEQYF. DNA of the CDR3: TGTGCCAGCAGCCCTCTAACTAGCGGGGGGGCATCCGAGCAGTACTTC. The whole variable domain, remainder taken from reference TRBV9 and TRBJ2-7, is DSGVTQTPKHLITATGQRVTLRCSPRSGDLSVYWYQQSLDQGLQFLIQYYNGEERAKGNILERFSAQQFPDLHSELNLSSLELGDSALYFCASSPLTSGGASEQYFGPGTRLTVT.

V usage is TRBV6-1 and J usage is TRBJ2-7; D gene uncertain. Per germline, CDR1 MNHNS and CDR2 SASEGT. The CDR3 length is 14 residues. V was trimmed by 10 bases and J by 0 bases, leaving 16 bases between them. CDR3 coding DNA: TGTGCCACCCCTGACCCACATAGCTCCTACGAGCAGTACTTC. Protein product: CATPDPHSSYEQYF.

This clonotype was found many times. The chain carries TRBV6-6 and TRBJ2-7, with D unresolved. The V end lost 5 bases, the J end lost 3 bases, and 8 bases lay between the germline ends. Germline V gives CDR1 MNHNY, CDR2 SVGAGI (reference sequence). CDR3 size: 12 residues. CDR3 in DNA: TGTGCCAGCAGTCCCCACAGCTACGAGCAGTACTTC. Protein product: CASSPHSYEQYF.

The chain combines TRBV9 with TRBJ2-1; a weak D match, TRBD2 (6 bases). The CDR3 loop spans 12 amino acids. Per the germline V gene, CDR1 is SGDLS and CDR2 is YYNGEE. Trimming took off 4 bases at V and 8 bases at J, with 10 bases between the two ends. The CDR3 coding sequence is TGTGCCAGCAGCCACGGAGGGGATGAGCAGTTCTTC. The encoded protein is CASSHGGDEQFF.

The gene calls are TRBV6-2 or TRBV6-3 and TRBJ2-3, with D possibly matching TRBD2 (6 bases). Germline assignment: CDR1 MNHEY and CDR2 SVGEGT. V gave up 0 bases and J gave up 5 bases, with 21 bases separating them. The length of the CDR3 is 18 residues. The CDR3 is CASSYSAPGLGSRDTQYF. The CDR3 region has the DNA TGTGCCAGCAGTTACTCCGCCCCGGGACTGGGGTCACGAGATACGCAGTATTTT.

The chain recombines TRBV5-1 with TRBJ2-7; D might be TRBD2 (6 bases). Trimming took off 1 base at V and 5 bases at J, with 13 bases between the two ends. The CDR3 runs to 14 residues. Germline loops: CDR1 SGHRS, CDR2 YFSETQ. CDR3 amino acids: CASSLRGTVNEQYF. In DNA form, the CDR3 reads TGCGCCAGCAGCTTGCGGGGGACGGTGAACGAGCAGTACTTC.

This clonotype was counted ten times or more. The chain carries TRBV5-1 and TRBJ1-1; no reliable D call. Between the trimmed V and J ends, which lost 0 bases and 1 base, there was a span of 10 bases. This CDR3 has 15 residues. Looked up from germline, CDR1 is SGHRS and CDR2 is YFSETQ. This CDR3 reads CASSLGPGENTEAFF. The CDR3 coding sequence is TGCGCCAGCAGCTTGGGGCCAGGAGAGAACACTGAAGCTTTCTTT.

This clonotype was found many times. The chain has TRBV11-2 and TRBJ1-1; D is unresolved. CDR1 is SGHAT, CDR2 FQNNGV, per germline. This CDR3 spans 12 amino acids. Trimming stripped 5 bases from V and 1 base from J, with 5 bases between. CDR3 loop: CASSLPNTEAFF. CDR3 coding DNA: TGTGCCAGCAGCCTCCCGAACACTGAAGCTTTCTTT.

This clonotype appeared many times. The CDR3 loop is CASSLAAREQFF. CDR3 in DNA: TGTGCCAGCAGCTTAGCGGCACGGGAGCAGTTCTTC. The chain has TRBV7-9 and TRBJ2-1; D is ambiguous. Germline loops: CDR1 SEHNR, CDR2 FQNEAQ (reference sequence). This CDR3 has 12 residues. Trimming removed 0 bases at V and 10 bases at J, with 7 bases between. Variable domain in full (rest from reference TRBV7-9 and TRBJ2-1): DTGVSQNPRHKITKRGQNVTFRCDPISEHNRLYWYRQTLGQGPEFLTYFQNEAQLEKSRLLSDRFSAERPKGSFSTLEIQRTEQGDSAMYLCASSLAAREQFFGPGTRLTVL.

The chain carries TRBV18 and TRBJ1-1; D not certain. Per the germline V gene, CDR1 is KGHSH and CDR2 is LQKENI. V was trimmed by 0 bases and J by 1 base, leaving 12 bases between them. This CDR3 comprises 16 residues. The CDR3 spells CASSPPGFSGNTEAFF. CDR3 in DNA: TGTGCCAGCTCACCACCAGGGTTTTCAGGGAACACTGAAGCTTTCTTT.